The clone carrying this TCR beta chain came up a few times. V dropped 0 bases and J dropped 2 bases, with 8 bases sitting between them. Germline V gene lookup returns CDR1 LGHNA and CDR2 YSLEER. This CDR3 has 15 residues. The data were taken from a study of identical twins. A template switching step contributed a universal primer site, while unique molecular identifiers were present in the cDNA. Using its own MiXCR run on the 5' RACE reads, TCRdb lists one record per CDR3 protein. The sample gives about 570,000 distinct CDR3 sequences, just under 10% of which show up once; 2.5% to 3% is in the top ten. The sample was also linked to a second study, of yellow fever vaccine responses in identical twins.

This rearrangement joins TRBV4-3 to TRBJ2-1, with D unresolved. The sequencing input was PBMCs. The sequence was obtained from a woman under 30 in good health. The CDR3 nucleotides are TGCGCCAGCAGCCAAGACCCGGACCCCTACAATGAGCAGTTCTTC. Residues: CASSQDPDPYNEQFF.